What follows are 16 T cell receptor beta chains derived from one specimen sequenced in a study of blood T cell repertoires in COVID-19. TCRdb's table, derived via immunoSEQ multiplex PCR, lists solely in-frame clones and lacks some. The table lists 150,000 or so clones, 75% to 85% of them singletons. The sequenced material came from peripheral blood. The receptors originated from a woman in her sixties with COVID-19, enrolled during active disease.

CDR3 residues: CASSPGTSSTDTQYF. CDR3 nucleotide sequence: TGTGCCAGCAGCCCCGGGACTAGCAGCACAGATACGCAGTATTTT. This chain links TRBV5-8 with TRBJ2-3; 9 bases match TRBD2. The length of the CDR3 is 15 residues. Trimming took 4 bases from V and 0 from J; bases not matched to a gene: 3. The V gene's germline CDR1 is SGHTS and CDR2 YDEGEE.

This chain uses TRBV14 with TRBJ1-1; 10 positions match TRBD1. V gave up 4 bases and J gave up 5 bases; unmatched junction bases: 7. The CDR3 loop spans 15 amino acids. Germline V gene data show CDR1 as SGHDN and CDR2 as FVKESK. In DNA, the CDR3 is TGTGCCAGCAGCCTCAAGGGACAGGGGAGGACTGAAGCTTTCTTT. This gives the protein CASSLKGQGRTEAFF.

This clone was seen a single time. This sequence joins TRBV19 and TRBJ2-3; TRBD2 is a possible D gene (5 bases). The CDR3 extends over 13 amino acids. Trimming removed 8 bases at V and 3 bases at J, with 12 bases between. Germline V gene lookup returns CDR1 LNHDA and CDR2 SQIVND (reference sequence). CDR3 coding DNA: TGTGCCAGTGGCTGGACTGGAACAGATACGCAGTATTTT. Its translation: CASGWTGTDTQYF.

The J gene is TRBJ1-2, the V gene TRBV4-1; 8 bases map to TRBD1. CDR3 length: 13 amino acids. Germline V CDR1 and CDR2: MGHRA, YSYEKL. The junction had 2 bases not matched to a gene; V was cut back by 4 bases and J by 4 bases. This CDR3 is CASSPDRAYGYTF. The CDR3 DNA sequence: TGCGCCAGCAGCCCGGACAGGGCCTATGGCTACACCTTC.

This rearrangement joins TRBV6-5 to TRBJ1-1; the D gene is possibly TRBD1 (5 bases). V gave up 2 bases and J gave up 0 bases, with 10 bases separating them. CDR1 is MNHEY and CDR2 is SVGAGI in the germline V gene. This CDR3 comprises 15 residues. CDR3 sequence (DNA): TGTGCCAGCAGTTACACCGGAGGGGTGAACACTGAAGCTTTCTTT. It encodes CASSYTGGVNTEAFF.

The chain combines TRBV3-1 (or the pseudogene TRBV3-2) with TRBJ1-1; a possible D gene is TRBD1 (6 bases). CDR1 is LGHDT and CDR2 is YNNKEL in the germline V gene (reference sequence). Trimming shortened V by 4 bases and J by 1 base, and 10 bases separated the two germline ends. The CDR3 consists of 14 residues. The CDR3 bases are TGTGCCAGCAGCCCGACAGGAAAGAACACTGAAGCTTTCTTT. Its translation: CASSPTGKNTEAFF.

The chain is built from TRBV5-1 and TRBJ1-2; a weak D match, TRBD1 (6 bases). Per germline, CDR1 SGHRS and CDR2 YFSETQ. The CDR3 is 13 residues long. V was clipped by 0 bases and J by 6 bases, with 9 bases between them. As DNA, the CDR3 is TGCGCCAGCAGCTTGGTGGGGGCGGATGGCTACACCTTC. This gives the protein CASSLVGADGYTF.

V usage is TRBV12-3 or TRBV12-4 and J usage is TRBJ2-1; D uncertain. V was clipped by 6 bases and J by 7 bases, with 10 bases between them. This CDR3 region has 12 residues. CDR3 DNA sequence: TGTGCCAGCAGCAAAGAGTGGAATGAGCAGTTCTTC. Its translation is CASSKEWNEQFF.

The rearrangement joins TRBV14 to TRBJ2-3, with 8 bases aligning to TRBD2. The V and J ends lost 5 bases and 5 bases, in that order; junction bases with no gene match: 3. The germline V gene has CDR1 SGHDN and CDR2 FVKESK. The CDR3 consists of 13 residues. In DNA form, the CDR3 reads TGTGCCAGCAGCAGGGGACTAGTAGATACGCAGTATTTT. Protein product: CASSRGLVDTQYF.

The V call is TRBV3-1 (or the pseudogene TRBV3-2), the J call TRBJ1-4, with 8 nucleotides matching TRBD1. The CDR3 has 16 amino acids. Trimming at V came to 1 base and at J to 5 bases, leaving 6 bases not matched to a gene. Per germline, CDR1 LGHDT and CDR2 YNNKEL (reference sequence). CDR3 sequence (DNA): TGTGCCAGCAGCCAAGTATGGACAGGGATGAATGAAAAACTGTTTTTT. Translating it yields CASSQVWTGMNEKLFF.

This clone was seen a single time. The rearrangement links TRBV4-1 to TRBJ2-3; 8 bases agree with TRBD2. The germline V gene has CDR1 MGHRA and CDR2 YSYEKL. V lost 4 bases to trimming and J lost 1 base; unmatched junction nucleotides: 19. The CDR3 totals 20 residues. CDR3 in DNA: TGCGCCAGCAGCCTCAGAGACCTAAGCGGGAGCTTAGATGGCACAGATACGCAGTATTTT. Amino acids: CASSLRDLSGSLDGTDTQYF.

On this clone: Additional DNA sequences in this sample encode the identical CDR3. The chain carries TRBV2 and TRBJ1-2, with D perhaps matching TRBD1 (5 bases). The CDR3 contains 12 residues. Trimming took off 7 bases at V and 3 bases at J, with 9 bases between the two ends. Looked up from germline, CDR1 is SNHLY and CDR2 is FYNNEI. CDR3 in DNA: TGTGCCAGCAAGGACATTTACTATGGCTACACCTTC. This codes for CASKDIYYGYTF. Full variable domain (outside the CDR3, taken from reference TRBV2 and TRBJ1-2): EPEVTQTPSHQVTQMGQEVILRCVPISNHLYFYWYRQILGQKVEFLVSFYNNEISEKSEIFDDQFSVERPDGSNFTLKIRSTKLEDSAMYFCASKDIYYGYTFGSGTRLTVV.

In its sample, this clone was seen once. The chain recombines TRBV4-1 with TRBJ2-3; D is ambiguous. The ends were cut back, 1 base at V and 2 bases at J, with 19 bases in the middle. This CDR3 is 18 amino acids long. Germline lookup yields CDR1 MGHRA and CDR2 YSYEKL. The CDR3 region has the DNA TGCGCCAGCAGCCAAGGAGGAATGGATCTAGACCCCACAGATACGCAGTATTTT. The encoded protein is CASSQGGMDLDPTDTQYF.

The chain employs TRBV21-1 and TRBJ2-5; TRBD2 is the table's D call and was not checked against the DNA. TRBV21-1 is shown as a pseudogene. The CDR3 totals 13 residues. Here the CDR3 reads CASSKKAEETQYF. The CDR3 DNA sequence: TGTGCCAGCAGCAAAAAAGCGGAGGAGACCCAGTACTTC.

The chain carries TRBV5-1 and TRBJ1-6; D is possibly TRBD1 (5 bases). Trimming took off 4 bases at V and 9 bases at J, with 20 bases between the two ends. The germline V gene encodes CDR1 SGHRS and CDR2 YFSETQ. The CDR3 contains 16 residues. Written as DNA, the CDR3 is TGCGCCAGCAGCCCGGAGGGGCGAAGCGATATTTCACCCCTCCACTTT. As protein: CASSPEGRSDISPLHF. Variable domain in full (rest from reference TRBV5-1 and TRBJ1-6): KAGVTQTPRYLIKTRGQQVTLSCSPISGHRSVSWYQQTPGQGLQFLFEYFSETQRNKGNFPGRFSGRQFSNSRSEMNVSTLELGDSALYLCASSPEGRSDISPLHFGNGTRLTVT.

CDR3 sequence: CASSEWDSLIDTQYF. CDR3 sequence (DNA): TGTGCCAGCAGTGAATGGGACAGCCTTATCGATACGCAGTATTTT. J is TRBJ2-3 and V is TRBV6-1; TRBD1 aligns across 7 bases. The J segment lost 6 bases and the V segment lost 2 bases, leaving 8 bases of the junction unmatched. Germline V CDR1 and CDR2: MNHNS, SASEGT. The CDR3 is 15 amino acids.